The T cell receptor beta chain under discussion was sequenced for a study of blood T cells in healthy people across ages. Study findings and constraints: The diversity estimates, figures obtained from one million T cells, were considered underestimates.

PBMCs were isolated at a quantity of at least 7 million per sample. In the case of this clonotype: The target antigen is unknown.

With a J-beta primer mix and a sample-barcoded 5' primer, a second PCR ran roughly 6 to 11 cycles. TCRdb reprocessed the 5' RACE reads with MiXCR, giving one entry per CDR3 protein. The top ten clones hold roughly 6.3% of a sample with roughly 1,300,000 distinct CDR3 sequences, roughly 59% of them seen once. V was trimmed by 3 bases and J by 0 bases, leaving 11 bases between them. Germline V gives CDR1 LGHNA, CDR2 YNFKEQ. CDR3 length: 15 amino acids. The sequencing input was blood. This chain links TRBV4-2 with TRBJ1-2; D might be TRBD1 (6 bases). The receptor comes from a young man in good health. The CDR3 region has the DNA TGTGCCAGCAGCCATCCAGGGGACTCTAACTATGGCTACACCTTC. Translated, it gives CASSHPGDSNYGYTF.